This T cell receptor (beta chain) is from a study of blood T cell repertoires in COVID-19. Produced via immunoSEQ multiplex PCR; TCRdb's table is partial and in-frame only. The table has over 85,000 clones, over 60% seen once; the top ten hold roughly 16%. Germline V gene data show CDR1 as SNHLY and CDR2 as FYNNEI. V lost 7 bases and J lost 6, with 13 bases in between. The CDR3 length is 14 residues. This clone is a singleton in its sample. The chain is built from TRBV2 and TRBJ1-6; a weak D match, TRBD1 (5 bases). This TCR came from a woman of 80 years or more with active or convalescent COVID-19. The specimen was peripheral blood. In nucleotides, the CDR3 is TGTGCCAGCATGCGACAGAGTCCTAATTCACCCCTCCACTTT. It encodes CASMRQSPNSPLHF.